This TCR beta chain was sequenced in a study of T cells in Graves' hyperthyroidism and ophthalmopathy. The CDR3 loop spans 13 amino acids. From germline, CDR1 is MNHNS and CDR2 SASEGT. Trimming stripped 7 bases from V and 4 bases from J, with 13 bases between. Newly diagnosed hyperthyroidism patients aged 18 to 65 years had disease lasting under 2 months. Isolation of PBMCs was performed on around 9.7 ml fresh peripheral blood. This clonotype has a count of ten or more. The antigen remains undetermined. TCR beta CDR3 regions were amplified from RNA. The HTBI primer set served for first-round RT-PCR of the TCR CDR3. One entry per CDR3 protein results from TCRdb running MiXCR on the multiplex PCR reads. Of under 400,000 distinct CDR3 sequences in the sample, around a quarter are singletons; the top ten hold more than 60%. The study's findings and limits: A 13 V-J signature model discriminated ophthalmopathy versus stable hyperthyroidism.

Sequences were obtained from blood. V usage is TRBV6-1 and J usage is TRBJ1-1; tentative D call: TRBD1 (6 bases). This clonotype was sampled from a man aged 50 to 59 with Graves' hyperthyroidism. DNA of the CDR3: TGTGCCAGCACCAAAACAGGGTCCACTGAAGCTTTCTTT. Encoded protein: CASTKTGSTEAFF.